This entry concerns a single T cell receptor (beta chain). Its antigen remains unknown. This record belongs to a study of T-cell memory formation after mild COVID-19. Across the whole study: TCR clusters largely stayed donor specific. Study outcomes and limitations: Clones shrinking from day 15 to 85 showed even CD4/CD8 mixes; later expanders tilted CD4+. Cross-reactive memory apparently joined, as some responding clones appeared in pre-infection memory.

The V gene lost 5 bases and the J gene lost 1 base, with 14 bases spanning the gap. The CDR3 runs to 15 residues. The germline V gene has CDR1 SGDLS and CDR2 YYNGEE. TCRdb re-derived calls from the 5' RACE reads in MiXCR, one entry per CDR3 protein. The repertoire consists of about 340,000 distinct CDR3 sequences, with around 20% occurring once and the leading ten covering 21%. The chain couples TRBV9 to TRBJ2-3; D might be TRBD1 or TRBD2, each matching 5 bases. The TCR comes from a man between 18 and 29 years old who had mild COVID-19 (a few samples of this study predate the infection). Cell type and time point are not known. Sample: PBMCs or a T cell subset sorted from them (not recorded which). The CDR3 protein is CASSPEGSRTDTQYF. The DNA for the CDR3 is TGTGCCAGCAGTCCAGAGGGGAGTCGCACAGATACGCAGTATTTT. The full variable domain, its missing parts supplied by reference TRBV9 and TRBJ2-3, is DSGVTQTPKHLITATGQRVTLRCSPRSGDLSVYWYQQSLDQGLQFLIQYYNGEERAKGNILERFSAQQFPDLHSELNLSSLELGDSALYFCASSPEGSRTDTQYFGPGTRLTVL.